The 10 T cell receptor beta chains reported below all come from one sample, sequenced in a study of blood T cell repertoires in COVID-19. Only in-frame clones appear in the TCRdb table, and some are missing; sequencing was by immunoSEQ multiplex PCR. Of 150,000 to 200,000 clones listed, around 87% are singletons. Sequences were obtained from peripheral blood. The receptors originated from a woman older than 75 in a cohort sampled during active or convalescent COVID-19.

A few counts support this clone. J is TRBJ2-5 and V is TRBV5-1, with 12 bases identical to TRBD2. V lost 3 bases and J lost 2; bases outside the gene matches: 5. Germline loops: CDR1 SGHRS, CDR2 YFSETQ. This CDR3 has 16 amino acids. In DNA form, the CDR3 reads TGCGCCAGCAGCTCCGGACTAGCGGGGACACAAGAGACCCAGTACTTC. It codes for CASSSGLAGTQETQYF.

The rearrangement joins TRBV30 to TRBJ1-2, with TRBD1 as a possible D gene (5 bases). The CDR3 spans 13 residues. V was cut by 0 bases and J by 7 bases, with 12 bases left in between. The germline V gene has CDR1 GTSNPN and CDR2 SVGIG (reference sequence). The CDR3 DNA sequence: TGTGCCTGGAGTGTTGGGGGGGGTGGTGGCTACACCTTC. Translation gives CAWSVGGGGGYTF.

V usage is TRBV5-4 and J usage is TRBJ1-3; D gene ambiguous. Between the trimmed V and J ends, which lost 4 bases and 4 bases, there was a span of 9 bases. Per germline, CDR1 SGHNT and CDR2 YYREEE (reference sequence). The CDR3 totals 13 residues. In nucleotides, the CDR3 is TGTGCCAGCAGCAGGACTACGGGAAACACCATATATTTT. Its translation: CASSRTTGNTIYF.

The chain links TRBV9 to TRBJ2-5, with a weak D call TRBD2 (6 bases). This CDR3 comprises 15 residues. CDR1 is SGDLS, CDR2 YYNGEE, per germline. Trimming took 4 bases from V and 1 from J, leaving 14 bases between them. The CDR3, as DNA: TGTGCCAGCAGCACCACAGTCGGGAGCCAAGAGACCCAGTACTTC. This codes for CASSTTVGSQETQYF. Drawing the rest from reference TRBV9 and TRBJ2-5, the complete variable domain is DSGVTQTPKHLITATGQRVTLRCSPRSGDLSVYWYQQSLDQGLQFLIQYYNGEERAKGNILERFSAQQFPDLHSELNLSSLELGDSALYFCASSTTVGSQETQYFGPGTRLLVL.

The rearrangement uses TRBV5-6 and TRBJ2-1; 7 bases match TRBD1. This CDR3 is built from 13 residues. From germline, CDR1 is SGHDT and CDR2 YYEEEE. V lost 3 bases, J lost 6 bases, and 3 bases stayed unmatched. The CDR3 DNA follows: TGTGCCAGCAGCTACAGGGGACGCAATGAGCAGTTCTTC. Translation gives CASSYRGRNEQFF.

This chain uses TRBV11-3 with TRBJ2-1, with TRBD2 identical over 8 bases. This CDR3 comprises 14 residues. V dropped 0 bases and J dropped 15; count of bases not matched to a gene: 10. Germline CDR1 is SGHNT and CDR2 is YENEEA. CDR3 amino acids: CASSLEASGGYRFF. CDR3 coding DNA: TGTGCCAGCAGCTTAGAGGCCAGCGGGGGTTATCGGTTCTTC.

This CDR3 reads CASSSGTGFQPQHF. The CDR3 coding sequence is TGTGCCAGCAGTTCCGGGACAGGGTTTCAGCCCCAGCATTTT. The chain is built from TRBV6-5 and TRBJ1-5; 9 nucleotides align to TRBD1. The CDR3 has 14 residues. Germline trimming cut 4 bases from V and 6 bases from J; bases unmatched to any gene: 4. Germline V gives CDR1 MNHEY, CDR2 SVGAGI.

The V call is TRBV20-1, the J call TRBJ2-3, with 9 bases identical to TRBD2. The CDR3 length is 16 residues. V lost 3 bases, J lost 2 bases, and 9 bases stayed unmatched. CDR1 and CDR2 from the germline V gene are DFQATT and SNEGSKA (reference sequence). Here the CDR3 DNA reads TGCAGTGCTAGTCTATCAGCGGGAGGTCCCACAGATACGCAGTATTTT. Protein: CSASLSAGGPTDTQYF.

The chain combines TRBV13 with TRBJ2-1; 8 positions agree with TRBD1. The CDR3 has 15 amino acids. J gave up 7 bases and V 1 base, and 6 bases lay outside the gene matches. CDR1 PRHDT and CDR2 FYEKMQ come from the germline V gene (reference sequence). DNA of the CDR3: TGTGCCAGCAGCTTAGAGCAGGGGGCAGAGAATGAGCAGTTCTTC. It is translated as CASSLEQGAENEQFF.

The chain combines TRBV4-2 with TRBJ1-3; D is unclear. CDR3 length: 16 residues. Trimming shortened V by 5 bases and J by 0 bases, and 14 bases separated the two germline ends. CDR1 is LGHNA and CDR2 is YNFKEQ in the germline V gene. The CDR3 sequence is CASSSQRAASGNTIYF. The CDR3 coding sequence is TGTGCCAGCAGCTCCCAGAGGGCTGCCTCTGGAAACACCATATATTTT.